This TCR beta chain comes out of a study of CD8 T cells in Susac syndrome. TCR beta sequences were obtained from blood CD8+ and CD4+ T cells. Roughly 0.45 to 1 ug RNA was reverse transcribed with random hexamers. Amplification of TCR beta CDR3 across 54 Vbeta and 13 Jbeta was performed with immunoSEQ multiplex PCR. TCRdb fed the immunoSEQ multiplex PCR reads into MiXCR, producing one record per CDR3 protein. This table has under 250,000 distinct CDR3 sequences, roughly 93% appearing once. This CDR3 contains 8 residues. The V gene lost 8 bases and the J gene lost 10 bases, with 5 bases spanning the gap. Germline CDR1 and CDR2: MDHEN and SYDVKM.

Sequencing input: CD4+ T cells from PBMCs. The chain uses TRBV28 and TRBJ1-1, with D unresolved. The source of this sequence is a human donor with multiple sclerosis. In DNA, the CDR3 is TGTGCCAGCGGAGGAGCTTTCTTT. Residues: CASGGAFF.